These 20 T cell receptor beta chains share one sample of origin, sequenced in a study of patients and donors after allogeneic stem cell transplantation. TCRdb recomputed calls from the RT-PCR reads with MiXCR, one row per CDR3 protein. The sample includes roughly 940,000 distinct CDR3 sequences, about a sixth seen only once; the top ten take 6%. Input material: blood, either unsorted or a sorted T cell fraction (not recorded which). The receptors derive from a human donor who was either an allogeneic HSCT recipient or a stem cell or donor lymphocyte infusion donor (not recorded which). It is not recorded whose cells these are; they may come from a transplant donor.

The genes are TRBV28 and TRBJ2-7, with D hard to call. Germline CDR1 reads MDHEN; CDR2 reads SYDVKM. With 2 bases removed from V and 9 bases from J, the gap between germline ends came to 14 bases. This CDR3 region has 13 residues. CDR3 nucleotides: TGTGCCAGCAGTTTAACCCCCCCGCTCGGGCAGTACTTC. The encoded protein is CASSLTPPLGQYF.

This clonotype was detected only a few times. This chain joins TRBV7-2 and TRBJ2-5; D gene uncertain. The V end lost 0 bases, the J end lost 5 bases, and 7 bases lay between the germline ends. CDR3 size: 13 residues. Germline V gene data show CDR1 as SGHTA and CDR2 as FQGNSA. Here the CDR3 DNA reads TGTGCCAGCAGCTTAGCATTTCTGGAGACCCAGTACTTC. It translates to CASSLAFLETQYF.

The J gene is TRBJ2-7, the V gene TRBV3-1; possible D gene TRBD1, 6 bases. The germline V gene encodes CDR1 LGHDT and CDR2 YNNKEL (reference sequence). The CDR3 totals 12 residues. V dropped 6 bases and J dropped 7 bases, with 13 bases sitting between them. In DNA, the CDR3 is TGTGCCAGCAGACTGACAGGTGGGGAGCAGTACTTC. Translated: CASRLTGGEQYF.

This clonotype was observed a handful of times. This sequence joins TRBV11-1 and TRBJ2-5, with 15 nucleotides matching TRBD2. The CDR3 consists of 18 residues. Germline loops: CDR1 SGHAT, CDR2 FQDESV (reference sequence). V dropped 6 bases and J dropped 5; count of bases not matched to a gene: 13. The CDR3 nucleotides are TGTGCCAGCAGTCCAGGACTAGCGGGAGGGCGACGATTGGAGACCCAGTACTTC. Residues: CASSPGLAGGRRLETQYF.

The rearrangement links TRBV6-2 or TRBV6-3 to TRBJ2-1, with 10 bases fitting TRBD2. The CDR3 is 17 amino acids. Germline V CDR1 and CDR2: MNHEY, SVGEGT. The V and J ends lost 7 bases and 0 bases, in that order; junction bases with no gene match: 9. The CDR3 DNA is TGTGCCAGCATTGATGTTAGCGGGGGGATCTCCTACAATGAGCAGTTCTTC. Translated, it gives CASIDVSGGISYNEQFF.

This clonotype was seen more than once but under ten times. J is TRBJ1-5 and V is TRBV7-2; 9 bases map to TRBD1. Germline CDR1 reads SGHTA; CDR2 reads FQGNSA. Trimming removed 2 bases from V and 3 bases from J; junction bases left unmatched: 5. The CDR3 has 16 amino acids. The CDR3 reads CASSLTTGGVNQPQHF. The DNA for the CDR3 is TGTGCCAGCAGCTTAACGACAGGGGGGGTCAATCAGCCCCAGCATTTT.

This clonotype was picked up a small number of times. The V call is TRBV12-3 or TRBV12-4, the J call TRBJ2-2, with 13 bases lining up with TRBD2. The CDR3 is made up of 15 amino acids. The V and J ends lost 6 bases and 6 bases, in that order; junction bases with no gene match: 4. The chain's CDR3 is CASSYGLAGAGELFF. CDR3 bases: TGTGCCAGCAGCTATGGACTAGCGGGGGCCGGGGAGCTGTTTTTT.

The V call is TRBV5-1, the J call TRBJ1-1; D gene uncertain. The germline V gene has CDR1 SGHRS and CDR2 YFSETQ. The ends were cut back, 3 bases at V and 5 bases at J, with 8 bases in the middle. The CDR3 spans 12 residues. The DNA for the CDR3 is TGCGCCAGCAGCTGGAATGAGACTGAAGCTTTCTTT. Amino acid sequence: CASSWNETEAFF.

The chain carries TRBV5-6 and TRBJ2-5; D possibly matches TRBD1 or TRBD2 (6 bases each). The CDR3 loop spans 15 amino acids. The V gene lost 0 bases and the J gene lost 5 bases, with 14 bases spanning the gap. In germline, CDR1 is SGHDT, CDR2 YYEEEE. CDR3 nucleotides: TGTGCCAGCAGCTTGGTGTCGCGGAGGGGGGAGACCCAGTACTTC. Amino acid sequence: CASSLVSRRGETQYF.

This clonotype occurred a few times. The chain combines TRBV28 with TRBJ2-7; either TRBD1 or TRBD2 may fit D (5 bases each). V lost 3 bases, J lost 3 bases, and 9 bases lay in between. The CDR3 runs 13 residues. The germline V gene has CDR1 MDHEN and CDR2 SYDVKM. CDR3 nucleotide sequence: TGTGCCAGCAGTTTCCGGGACGACTACGAGCAGTACTTC. This gives the protein CASSFRDDYEQYF.

The chain uses TRBV15 and TRBJ2-3; the D is unclear. The V gene's germline CDR1 is LNHNV and CDR2 YYDKDF (reference sequence). CDR3 length: 15 amino acids. V dropped 5 bases and J dropped 6 bases, with 18 bases sitting between them. CDR3 in DNA: TGTGCCACCAGCCTCCCTCCGGCTAGAATGGATACGCAGTATTTT. Translation gives CATSLPPARMDTQYF.

In its sample, this clonotype was seen a few times. The chain couples TRBV7-3 to TRBJ2-3, with unresolved D. The CDR3 is 12 amino acids. Trimming left V 5 bases short and J 5 bases short, with 8 bases between. Germline CDR1 is SGHTA and CDR2 is FQGTGA. CDR3 bases: TGTGCCAGCAGCGCCTCACGAGATACGCAGTATTTT. Its translation: CASSASRDTQYF.

The chain recombines TRBV6-1 with TRBJ2-7; D call uncertain. The CDR3 length is 13 residues. CDR1 MNHNS and CDR2 SASEGT come from the germline V gene. With 8 bases removed from V and 3 bases from J, the gap between germline ends came to 14 bases. CDR3 amino acids: CASCFREFYEQYF. The DNA for the CDR3 is TGTGCCAGCTGCTTCCGCGAGTTCTACGAGCAGTACTTC.

The chain combines TRBV7-9 with TRBJ1-5; TRBD1 matches 8 bases. The length of the CDR3 is 14 residues. The V and J ends lost 2 bases and 6 bases, in that order; junction bases with no gene match: 3. The germline V gene encodes CDR1 SEHNR and CDR2 FQNEAQ (reference sequence). The CDR3 DNA reads TGTGCCAGCAGCTTACAGGGGGCGGTTCAGCCCCAGCATTTT. The encoded protein is CASSLQGAVQPQHF.

This clonotype was counted ten times or more. The rearrangement links TRBV12-3 or TRBV12-4 to TRBJ1-2; unclear D gene. The CDR3 runs 11 residues. The V end was cut by 3 bases, the J end by 5 bases, with 4 bases between. CDR3 in amino acids: CASSLGYGYTF. The CDR3 DNA reads TGTGCCAGCAGTTTGGGATATGGCTACACCTTC.

This clonotype has only a few counts. The gene calls are TRBV5-1 and TRBJ1-1; D remains ambiguous. V was pared by 1 base and J by 11 bases, with 3 bases between. This CDR3 spans 9 amino acids. Germline assignment: CDR1 SGHRS and CDR2 YFSETQ. The CDR3 is CASSLSAFF. CDR3 in DNA: TGCGCCAGCAGCTTGAGTGCTTTCTTT.

The chain couples TRBV3-1 to TRBJ1-6, with D perhaps TRBD1 (5 bases). Germline assignment: CDR1 LGHDT and CDR2 YNNKEL (reference sequence). V was trimmed by 2 bases and J by 5 bases, leaving 13 bases between them. The CDR3 consists of 16 residues. The CDR3 DNA reads as TGTGCCAGCAGCCAACACCAGGGTACGCATAATTCACCCCTCCACTTT. Translated: CASSQHQGTHNSPLHF.

The rearrangement joins TRBV5-1 to TRBJ1-1; D not resolved. Trimming left V 3 bases short and J 4 bases short, with 16 bases between. The CDR3 has 15 amino acids. CDR1 SGHRS and CDR2 YFSETQ come from the germline V gene. This chain's CDR3 is CASSSGSGIGTEAFF. CDR3 DNA sequence: TGCGCCAGCAGCTCTGGGTCCGGGATTGGCACTGAAGCTTTCTTT.

V gene TRBV12-3 or TRBV12-4 combines with J gene TRBJ2-1; D uncertain. The CDR3 consists of 14 residues. Between the trimmed V and J ends, which lost 2 bases and 7 bases, there was a span of 12 bases. The DNA of the CDR3 is TGTGCCAGCAGTTTAAGGGCAGGTGGGAATGAGCAGTTCTTC. It specifies CASSLRAGGNEQFF.

This clonotype was detected a few times. V usage is TRBV20-1 and J usage is TRBJ2-2; 7 bases are a match to TRBD2. Germline-derived CDR1 and CDR2 are DFQATT and SNEGSKA (reference sequence). CDR3 length: 14 residues. J was trimmed by 1 base and V by 6 bases; bases with no gene match: 5. The DNA for the CDR3 is TGCAGTGCCCGAGCGGGGATGAACACCGGGGAGCTGTTTTTT. Residues: CSARAGMNTGELFF.